This T cell receptor beta chain was sequenced for a study of T-cell memory formation after mild COVID-19. Study results and limitations: Clones which contracted sat mainly in CM and EM if CD4+, and in EMRA if CD8+. Prior to infection, memory already included some responding clones, suggesting cross-reactive memory joined.

Each CDR3 protein is one row after TCRdb ran MiXCR on the 5' RACE reads. The top ten clones hold approximately 13% of a sample with about half a million distinct CDR3 sequences, approximately 18% of them seen once. The CDR3 has 20 amino acids, counting both end residues. On this clonotype itself: The antigen is not known. The DNA is omitted, as the CDR3 cannot be located on it reliably, and the CDR3 follows TCRdb's listing.

This chain links TRBV21-1 with TRBJ1-2; the table's D call, TRBD1, has no DNA check behind it. TRBV21-1 is flagged as a pseudogene. Sequencing input: PBMCs or a T cell subset sorted from them (not recorded which). The sequence was collected from an adult woman who had mild COVID-19 (a few samples of this study predate the infection). Cell type and time point are not known. This CDR3 reads CASSPPGGVFASGTLSGYTF.